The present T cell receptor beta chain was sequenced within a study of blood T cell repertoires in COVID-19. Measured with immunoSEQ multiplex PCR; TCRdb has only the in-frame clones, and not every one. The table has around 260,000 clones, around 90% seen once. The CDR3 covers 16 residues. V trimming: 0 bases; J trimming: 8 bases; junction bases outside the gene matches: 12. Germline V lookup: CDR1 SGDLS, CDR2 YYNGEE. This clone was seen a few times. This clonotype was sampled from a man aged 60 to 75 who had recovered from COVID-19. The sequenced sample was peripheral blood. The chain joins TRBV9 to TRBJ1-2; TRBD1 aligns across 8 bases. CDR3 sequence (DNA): TGTGCCAGCAGCGTAGGAGGAAACCAGGGGGCGCAGGGCTACACCTTC. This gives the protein CASSVGGNQGAQGYTF.